This TCR beta chain was identified in a study of blood T cells in healthy people across ages. CDR3 length equals 14 residues. A second PCR, run for roughly 6 to 11 cycles, used a sample-barcoded 5' primer plus a J-beta primer mix. TCRdb ran MiXCR on the 5' RACE reads and lists one entry per CDR3 protein. The sample comprises about 640,000 distinct CDR3 sequences, roughly 53% of which are singletons, and more than 35% rests with the top ten. This clonotype was sampled from a man aged 55 to 69 in good health. The chain joins TRBV21-1 to TRBJ2-1; TRBD2, as called in the table, went unchecked against the DNA. TRBV21-1 is assigned pseudogene status. The sample taken for sequencing was blood. The CDR3 DNA sequence: TGTGCCAGCAGGCCCGCGGGGGGGCACAATGAGCAGTTCTTC. This encodes CASRPAGGHNEQFF.